This T cell receptor beta chain was sequenced during a study of cytomegalovirus exposure and HLA in healthy donors. Looking at the study overall: In an earlier analysis, around 100 million unique TCR beta sequences were found from 200 million or so T cells. Study-level results: The authors judged a highly shared variant cluster likely a sequencing artifact. Sequencing depth roughly uniform across donors was assumed in presence/absence analyses. Diagnosis of cytomegalovirus status made by the classifier reportedly showed high specificity and sensitivity.

60 Vbeta and 13 Jbeta primers were used in PCR. Clones were read by immunoSEQ multiplex PCR, and TCRdb kept only the in-frame ones, dropping some. This repertoire shows about 140,000 clones, just under 85% found once; its top ten account for roughly 1.4%. About this clone: Antigen unknown.

Germline V CDR1 and CDR2: SNHLY, FYNNEI. The trim removed 3 bases at V and 1 base at J, leaving 1 base unmatched. This CDR3 contains 15 residues. V usage is TRBV2 and J usage is TRBJ1-1; the match to TRBD1 covers 11 bases. The material sequenced was PBMCs. The receptor comes from a man in his thirties or forties in good health and CMV-seropositive. The CDR3 sequence: CASSDGTGGNTEAFF. CDR3 sequence (DNA): TGTGCCAGCAGTGACGGGACAGGGGGGAACACTGAAGCTTTCTTT. The variable domain in full, completed from reference TRBV2 and TRBJ1-1, reads EPEVTQTPSHQVTQMGQEVILRCVPISNHLYFYWYRQILGQKVEFLVSFYNNEISEKSEIFDDQFSVERPDGSNFTLKIRSTKLEDSAMYFCASSDGTGGNTEAFFGQGTRLTVV.